This T cell receptor beta chain was identified in a study of cytomegalovirus exposure and HLA in healthy donors. The CDR3 is 16 amino acids. Germline assignment: CDR1 SNHLY and CDR2 FYNNEI. Study-wide findings and caveats: An Asian-associated ancestry cluster reportedly showed fewer N-insertions than the roughly 700-donor mean in a later analysis. Differences between HLA loci emerged in a later analysis of TCR association rates, with DRB1 most and HLA-C fewest. Later work showed greater clonal expansion in HLA-associated TCR beta chains than in equally common others.

Use of 60 Vbeta and 13 Jbeta primers characterized the PCR. Under the authors' procedure: A later analysis tallied tens of millions of unique TCR beta chains, some 10 million of them shared. Data came from immunoSEQ multiplex PCR; TCRdb stores just in-frame clones and leaves some out. The DNA was the basis for D and trimming; V, J and clone size are from that table. The top ten hold about 0.85% of the sample, which has fewer than 200,000 clones, around 90% seen once. Of note for this clone: The antigen is unknown.

This chain links TRBV2 with TRBJ2-5; 14 nucleotides match TRBD2. The J call may be in error: the DNA end matches TRBJ2-7 better. This sequence originates from a woman aged 30 to 39 in good health and CMV-seronegative. The sequenced material came from PBMCs. The CDR3 is CASSDPGTSGSYEQYF. CDR3 in DNA: TGTGCCAGCAGCGACCCGGGGACTAGCGGGAGCTACGAGCAGTACTTC.